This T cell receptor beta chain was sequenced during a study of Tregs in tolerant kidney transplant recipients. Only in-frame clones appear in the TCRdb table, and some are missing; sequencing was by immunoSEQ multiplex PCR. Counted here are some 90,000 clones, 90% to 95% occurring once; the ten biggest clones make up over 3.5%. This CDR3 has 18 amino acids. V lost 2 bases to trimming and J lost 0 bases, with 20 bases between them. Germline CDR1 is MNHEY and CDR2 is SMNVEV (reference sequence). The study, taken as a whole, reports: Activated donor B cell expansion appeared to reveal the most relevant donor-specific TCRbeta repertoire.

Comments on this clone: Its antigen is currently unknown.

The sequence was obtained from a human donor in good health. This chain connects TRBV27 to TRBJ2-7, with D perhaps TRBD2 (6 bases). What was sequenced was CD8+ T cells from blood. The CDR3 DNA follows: TGTGCCAGCAGTTTAAGATGGGGTCCGGGGGTCAGCTCCTACGAGCAGTACTTC. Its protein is CASSLRWGPGVSSYEQYF.